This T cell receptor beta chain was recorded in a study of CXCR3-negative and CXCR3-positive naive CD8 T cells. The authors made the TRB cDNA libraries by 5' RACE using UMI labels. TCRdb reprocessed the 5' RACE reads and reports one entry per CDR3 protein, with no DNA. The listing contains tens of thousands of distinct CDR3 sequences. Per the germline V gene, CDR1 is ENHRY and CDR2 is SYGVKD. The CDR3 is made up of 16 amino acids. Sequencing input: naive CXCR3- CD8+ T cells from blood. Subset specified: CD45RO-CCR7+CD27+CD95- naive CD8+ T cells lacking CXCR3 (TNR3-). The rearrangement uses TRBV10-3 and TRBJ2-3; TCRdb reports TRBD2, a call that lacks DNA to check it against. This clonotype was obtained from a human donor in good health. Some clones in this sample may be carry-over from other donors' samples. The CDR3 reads CAISVSAEIPTDTQYF.